The rows below give T cell receptor beta chains drawn from one sample of a study of blood T cell repertoires in COVID-19. TCRdb's table, derived via immunoSEQ multiplex PCR, lists solely in-frame clones and lacks some. The sample lists 110,000 to 150,000 clones, around 81% occurring once. Sequencing was performed on peripheral blood. The receptors were sampled from a human donor in a cohort sampled during active COVID-19. Both conserved end residues are part of each CDR3. A D gene is named only where the DNA matches it firmly. Part of the rows lack a size; the others show once, few, many or a class for expanded clones.

. TRBJ2-1 TRBV12-5 . TGTGCTAGTGGTTTGGTACTAAGTTCCAGGGGAATGGGGAGTGAGCAGTTCTTC CASGLVLSSRGMGSEQFF
. TRBJ1-1 TRBV5-1 once TGCGCCAGCAGCCTGACTGCCGGGAGCATTGAAGCTTTCTTT CASSLTAGSIEAFF
. TRBJ1-5 TRBV10-3 . TGTGCCATCAGTGAGTTGGGAGATAGCAATCAGCCCCAGCATTTT CAISELGDSNQPQHF
TRBD2 TRBJ2-3 TRBV15 . TGTGCCACCGATCCGGCTAGCGGAGGGGATACGCAGTATTTT CATDPASGGDTQYF
. TRBJ1-4 TRBV7-9 . TGTGCCAGCAGCCTCAGAGGGGGAAGGAAACTGTTTTTT CASSLRGGRKLFF
TRBD1 TRBJ2-1 TRBV25-1 . TGTGCCAGCACGGGACAGGGAAGGGAACACAATGAGCAGTTCTTC CASTGQGREHNEQFF
. TRBJ2-1 TRBV6-5 . TGTGCCAGCAGTTACTCGACAGGCCCCGAGCAGTTCTTC CASSYSTGPEQFF
. TRBJ2-1 TRBV6-2/TRBV6-3 . TGTGCCAGCAGTTTTTTATCGGGCGGGGAGCAGTTCTTC CASSFLSGGEQFF
TRBD1 TRBJ1-2 TRBV2 . TGTGCCAGCATATTAACGGGGTCGACAGGGGTCATTGCGGGCTACACCTTC CASILTGSTGVIAGYTF
. TRBJ2-3 TRBV4-1 . TGCGCCAGCAGCCAAGATCAGGCAGGGGCGGATACGCAGTATTTT CASSQDQAGADTQYF